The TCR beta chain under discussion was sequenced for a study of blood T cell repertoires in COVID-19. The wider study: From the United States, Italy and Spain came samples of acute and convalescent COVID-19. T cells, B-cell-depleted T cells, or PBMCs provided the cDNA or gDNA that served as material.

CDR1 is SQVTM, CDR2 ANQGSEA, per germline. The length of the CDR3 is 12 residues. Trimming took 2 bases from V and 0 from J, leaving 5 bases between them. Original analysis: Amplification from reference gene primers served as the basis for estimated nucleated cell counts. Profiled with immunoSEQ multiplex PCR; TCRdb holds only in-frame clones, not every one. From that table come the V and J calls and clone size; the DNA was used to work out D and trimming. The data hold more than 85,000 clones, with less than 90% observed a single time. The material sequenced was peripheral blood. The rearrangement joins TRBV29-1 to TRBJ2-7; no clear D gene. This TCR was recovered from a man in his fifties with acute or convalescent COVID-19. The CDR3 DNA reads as TGCAGCGTTGAATTAGCCTCCTACGAGCAGTACTTC. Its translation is CSVELASYEQYF.